The clone carrying this TCR beta chain showed up just once. The data were obtained in a study of blood T cell repertoires in COVID-19. TCRdb's copy holds only in-frame clones and misses some; the assay was immunoSEQ multiplex PCR. This sample has tens of thousands of clones, with approximately 88% found just once. Looked up from germline, CDR1 is KGHDR and CDR2 is SFDVKD. This CDR3 region has 16 residues. V dropped 4 bases and J dropped 5; count of bases not matched to a gene: 8. The rearrangement uses TRBV24-1 and TRBJ2-3, with 10 bases identical to TRBD2. The TCR comes from a man in his fifties with acute or convalescent COVID-19. The specimen sequenced was peripheral blood. In DNA, the CDR3 is TGTGCCACCAGTGACCCCTCTAGCGGGGGAGGAGATACGCAGTATTTT. This encodes CATSDPSSGGGDTQYF.